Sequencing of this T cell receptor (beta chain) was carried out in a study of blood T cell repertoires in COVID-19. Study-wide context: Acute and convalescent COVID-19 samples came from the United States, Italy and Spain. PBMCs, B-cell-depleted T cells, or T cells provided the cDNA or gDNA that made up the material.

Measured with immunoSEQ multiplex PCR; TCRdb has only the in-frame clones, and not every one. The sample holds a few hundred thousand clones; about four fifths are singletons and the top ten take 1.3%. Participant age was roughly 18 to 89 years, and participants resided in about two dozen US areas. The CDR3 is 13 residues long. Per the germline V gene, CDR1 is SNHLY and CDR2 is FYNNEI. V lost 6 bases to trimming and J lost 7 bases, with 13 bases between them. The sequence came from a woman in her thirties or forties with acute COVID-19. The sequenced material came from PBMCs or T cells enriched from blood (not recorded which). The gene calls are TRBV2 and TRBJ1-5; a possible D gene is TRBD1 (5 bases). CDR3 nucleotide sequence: TGTGCCAGCAGCAGGGATTTCGGGCAGCCCCAGCATTTT. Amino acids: CASSRDFGQPQHF. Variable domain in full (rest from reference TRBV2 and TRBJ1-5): EPEVTQTPSHQVTQMGQEVILRCVPISNHLYFYWYRQILGQKVEFLVSFYNNEISEKSEIFDDQFSVERPDGSNFTLKIRSTKLEDSAMYFCASSRDFGQPQHFGDGTRLSIL.